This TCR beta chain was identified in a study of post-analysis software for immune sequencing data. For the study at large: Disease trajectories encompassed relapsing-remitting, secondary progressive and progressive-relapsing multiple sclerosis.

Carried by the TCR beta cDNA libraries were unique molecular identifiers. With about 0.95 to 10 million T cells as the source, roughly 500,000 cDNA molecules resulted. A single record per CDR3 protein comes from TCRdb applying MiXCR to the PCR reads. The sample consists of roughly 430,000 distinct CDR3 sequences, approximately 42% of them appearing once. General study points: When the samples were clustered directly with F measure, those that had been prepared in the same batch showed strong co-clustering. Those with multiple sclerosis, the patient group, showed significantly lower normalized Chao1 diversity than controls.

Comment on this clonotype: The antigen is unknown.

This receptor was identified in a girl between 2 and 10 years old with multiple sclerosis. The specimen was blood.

For the CDR3, the DNA is TGTGCCAGCAGTCGACAGGGGGCGAGGGTCAACTATGGCTACACCTTC. Residues: CASSRQGARVNYGYTF. J is TRBJ1-2 and V is TRBV3-1; 10 nucleotides line up with TRBD1. Losses at the gene ends were 6 bases for V and 2 bases for J; bases not matched to a gene: 9. Looked up from germline, CDR1 is LGHDT and CDR2 is YNNKEL (reference sequence). CDR3 length: 16 amino acids.